One T cell receptor beta chain is described in this entry. The antigen it recognizes is unknown. Nothing much larger sits one base from this clone, and base qualities are not available. Other DNA sequences in this specimen translate into the identical CDR3. Using the deep immunoSEQ assay, multiplex PCR amplified TCR CDR3 regions from genomic DNA. Extracted genomic DNA from each cell subset was spread evenly across all wells of several immunoSEQ 96-well plates, with each plate serving as a replicate. For sorted subsets, approximately 200 ng of genomic DNA, equivalent to tens of thousands of T cell genomes, went into each replicate PCR. Purified libraries were measured with a Qubit 3.0 fluorometer, size-checked on a Bioanalyzer 2100, and measured again with the KAPA Library Quantification kit. Every immunoSEQ 96-well plate was sequenced on a separate single-read 150-cycle Illumina NextSeq 550 flow cell. In the paper's pipeline: Because the immunoSEQ output included only junctional sequences and no quality scores, the filtering could not be the same as the filtering used for full-length reads. Sequences were annotated with PyIR, a Python wrapper for IgBLAST v1.9, and V/J genes and CDR3 were assigned using IMGT germline references. Reads with weak V/J assignments (E-value above 1e-6), missing CDR3, stop codons, out-of-frame junctions, or ambiguous translated residues were removed. V3J clonotypes were defined by identical inferred V gene, J gene, and CDR3 amino acid sequence. Percentage overlap between repertoires was calculated by dividing the number of shared unique clonotypes by the size of the smaller repertoire. Richness of each repertoire was evaluated using RTK rarefaction, the Chao1 estimator, and Recon v2.1 estimates of unobserved clonotypes. For all TCRbeta clonotypes obtained by the gDNA method from four donors, generation probabilities were computed with OLGA. Not all clones reach the TCRdb copy of this immuneACCESS table, which keeps in-frame sequences only. Checked studies attribute under half of the gap to unresolved V genes and leave the rest unexplained. V, J and clone size reflect that table, while D and trimming were determined from the DNA. For this sample there are about 1,900,000 clones; 85% to 95% appear just once. The biggest ten clones account for less than 1.5% of the sample.

This entry is derived from a study of shared clonotypes between healthy human individuals (TCRdb year 2020). Concerning the study at large: A few men and a couple of women, aged 18 to 49 years, made up the cohort. For each donor, CD4 naive and CD4 memory were each given three plates, CD8 naive was given two plates, and CD8 memory was given one plate. The study deeply sequenced blood TCR repertoires of 5 or 6 healthy adults to estimate repertoire size and the extent of clonotype sharing between individuals. Different laboratories and diverse techniques were used to prepare libraries and sequence TCR repertoires, to increase sequencing depth and limit assay-specific biases. Between about 0.9 and 10 billion PBMCs per donor were obtained by leukapheresis. Results the study describes overall, beyond this receptor: Sampling was restricted to blood, and TCR repertoires in tissue are likely to differ from TCR repertoires in blood. Estimated clonotype richness was generally larger for naive than for memory subsets. Sharing across four donors was observed for around 4.8% of naive CD4, over 3% of naive CD8, 2% to 2.5% of memory CD4, and roughly 0.4% of memory CD8 clonotypes. Higher generation probabilities were observed for clonotypes shared by all four sorted-subset donors than for non-shared clonotypes. Rarefaction of sorted-subset datasets indicated incomplete sequencing despite the large sequencing depth. Based on pairwise subsampling, the degree of clonotype sharing among donors was expected to be affected by sequencing depth. The genetic and exposure-history diversity represented was limited by the small number of donors.

CD8 naive samples were CD45RO-negative cells positively selected for CCR7, giving a CD45RA+CCR7+ population that excluded TemRA cells. The donors were healthy, HIV-negative adults with no recently reported acute infections or vaccinations. Every donor was a Caucasian adult residing in Nashville, Tennessee, USA. Blood was obtained by leukapheresis, after which PBMCs were separated by Ficoll-Histopaque density gradient centrifugation and cryopreserved in liquid nitrogen vapor phase. Analytical flow cytometry was used to check the purity and quantity of each magnetically sorted T cell population. Each sorted fraction had its genomic DNA isolated and then quantified by UV absorbance on a Nanodrop 2000c. Inclusive of the bounding cysteine and phenylalanine, the CDR3 is 12 residues long. The read is trimmed to its CDR3 DNA, 36 bases read in frame from base 1. Via the germline V gene (reference sequence), CDR1 is MNHEY and CDR2 SMNVEV. Trimming costs V 6 bases and J 5 bases, and their ends lie 11 bases apart.

This chain is built from TRBV27 and TRBJ2-7; the D region possibly corresponds to TRBD2 (7 bases align). The receptor was derived from a man younger than 35 in good health. Sequenced input: naive CD8+ T cells sorted from blood. This specimen's cell subset or site label, per the study, means: CD45RA+CCR7+. The DNA is TGTGCCAGCAGGAGGGGGGGCCACGAGCAGTACTTC. Translated, this gives CASRRGGHEQYF.